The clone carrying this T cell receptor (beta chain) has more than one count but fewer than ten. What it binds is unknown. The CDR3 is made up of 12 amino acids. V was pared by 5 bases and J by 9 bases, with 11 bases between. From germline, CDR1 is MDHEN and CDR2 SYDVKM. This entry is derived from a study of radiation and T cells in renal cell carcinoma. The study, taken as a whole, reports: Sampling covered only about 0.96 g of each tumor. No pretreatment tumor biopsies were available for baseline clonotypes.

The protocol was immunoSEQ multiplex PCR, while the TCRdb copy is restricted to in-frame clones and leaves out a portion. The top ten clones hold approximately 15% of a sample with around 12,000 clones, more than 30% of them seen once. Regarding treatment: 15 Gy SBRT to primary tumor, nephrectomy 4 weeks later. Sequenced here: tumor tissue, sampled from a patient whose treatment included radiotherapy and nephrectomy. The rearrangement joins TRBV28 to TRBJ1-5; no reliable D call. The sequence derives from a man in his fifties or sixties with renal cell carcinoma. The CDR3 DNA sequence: TGTGCCAGCAGTCCCACTGATTGGCCCCAGCATTTT. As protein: CASSPTDWPQHF.